This T cell receptor (beta chain) was observed in a study of shared clonotypes between healthy human individuals. Background on the study: Participating donors consisted of a couple of women and a few men aged 18 to 49. Findings and limits, study-wide: Represented genetic and exposure-history diversity was restricted by having few donors. Naive subsets tended to show greater estimated richness than memory subsets.

CD45RO negativity and positive selection for CCR7 defined naive CD8 cells, a population that excluded terminally differentiated effector memory CD45RA+ cells. Notes on this clone: Its antigen is unidentified.

CDR3 length: 15 residues. Trimming cost V 3 bases and J 8 bases; bases outside gene matches: 10. The germline V gene has CDR1 ENHRY and CDR2 SYGVKD. DNA at 150 to 200 ng, tens of thousands of T cell genomes, went into sorted-subset replicate PCRs. Method: immunoSEQ multiplex PCR; TCRdb's copy keeps in-frame clones and lacks some. The sample has hundreds of thousands of clones; roughly 96% are singletons. V is TRBV10-3 and J is TRBJ1-2, with 9 bases that match TRBD1. The clonotype originates from a woman under 40 in good health. The sample was naive CD8+ T cells sorted from blood. The CDR3 nucleotides read TGTGCCATCAGTGATTTGTGGACAGGGGAATACGGCTACACCTTC. Amino acid sequence: CAISDLWTGEYGYTF.